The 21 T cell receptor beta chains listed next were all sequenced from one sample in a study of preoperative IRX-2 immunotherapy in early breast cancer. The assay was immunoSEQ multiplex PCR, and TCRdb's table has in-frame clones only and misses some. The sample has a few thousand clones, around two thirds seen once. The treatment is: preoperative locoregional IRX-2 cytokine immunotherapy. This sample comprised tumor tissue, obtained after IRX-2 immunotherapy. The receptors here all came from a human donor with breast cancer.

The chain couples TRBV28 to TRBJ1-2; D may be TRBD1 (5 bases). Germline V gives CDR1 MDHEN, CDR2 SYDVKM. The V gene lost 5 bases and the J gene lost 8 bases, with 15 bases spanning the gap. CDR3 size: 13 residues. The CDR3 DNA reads TGTGCCAGCAGTCCTCCGGGGCAACGGGGCTACACCTTC. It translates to CASSPPGQRGYTF.

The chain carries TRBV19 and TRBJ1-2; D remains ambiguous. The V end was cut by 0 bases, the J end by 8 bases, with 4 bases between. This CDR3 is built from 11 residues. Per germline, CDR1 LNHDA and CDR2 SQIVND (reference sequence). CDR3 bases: TGTGCCAGTAGTATAGATCGGGGCTACACCTTC. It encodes CASSIDRGYTF.

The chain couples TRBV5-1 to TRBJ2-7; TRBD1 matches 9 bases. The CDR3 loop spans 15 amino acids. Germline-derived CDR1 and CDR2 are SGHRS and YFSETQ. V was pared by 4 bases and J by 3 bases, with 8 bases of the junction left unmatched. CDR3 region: CASSAGGTGFYEQYF. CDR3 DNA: TGCGCCAGCAGCGCTGGAGGGACAGGGTTCTACGAGCAGTACTTC.

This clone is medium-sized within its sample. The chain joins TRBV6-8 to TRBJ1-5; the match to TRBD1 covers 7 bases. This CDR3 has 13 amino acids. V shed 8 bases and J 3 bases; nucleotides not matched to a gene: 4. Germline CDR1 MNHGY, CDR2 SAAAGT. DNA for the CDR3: TGTGCCAGCTCAGGGGGATACAATCAGCCCCAGCATTTT. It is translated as CASSGGYNQPQHF.

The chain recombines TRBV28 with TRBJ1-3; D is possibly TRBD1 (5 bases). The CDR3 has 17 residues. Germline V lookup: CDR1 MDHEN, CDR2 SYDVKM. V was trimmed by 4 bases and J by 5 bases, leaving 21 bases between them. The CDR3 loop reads CASSSGTPRGRRNTIYF. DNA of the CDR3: TGTGCCAGCAGTTCTGGAACCCCTCGGGGGAGAAGAAACACCATATATTTT.

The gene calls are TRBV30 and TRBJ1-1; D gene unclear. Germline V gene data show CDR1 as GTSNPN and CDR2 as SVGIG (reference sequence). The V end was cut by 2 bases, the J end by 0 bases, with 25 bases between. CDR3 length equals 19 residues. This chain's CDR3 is CAWSLMTGSRYSLNTEAFF. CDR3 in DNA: TGTGCCTGGAGTCTAATGACCGGGTCCCGGTATTCGTTGAACACTGAAGCTTTCTTT.

The CDR3 sequence: CASSIDRGVSYEQYF. Here the CDR3 DNA reads TGTGCCAGTAGTATAGACAGGGGCGTCTCCTACGAGCAGTACTTC. V gene TRBV19 combines with J gene TRBJ2-7; maybe TRBD1 (6 bases). Germline V lookup: CDR1 LNHDA, CDR2 SQIVND (reference sequence). CDR3 size: 15 residues. Trimming stripped 0 bases from V and 0 bases from J, with 9 bases between. Supplemented by reference TRBV19 and TRBJ2-7, the full variable domain reads DGGITQSPKYLFRKEGQNVTLSCEQNLNHDAMYWYRQDPGQGLRLIYYSQIVNDFQKGDIAEGYSVSREKKESFPLTVTSAQKNPTAFYLCASSIDRGVSYEQYFGPGTRLTVT.

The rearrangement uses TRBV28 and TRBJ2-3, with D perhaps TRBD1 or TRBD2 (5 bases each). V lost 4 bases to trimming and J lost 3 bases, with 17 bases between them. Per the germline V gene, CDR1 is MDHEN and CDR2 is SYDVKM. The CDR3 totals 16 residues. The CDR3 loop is CASSSPQGDGTDTQYF. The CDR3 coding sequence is TGTGCCAGCAGTTCCCCCCAAGGGGACGGGACAGATACGCAGTATTTT.

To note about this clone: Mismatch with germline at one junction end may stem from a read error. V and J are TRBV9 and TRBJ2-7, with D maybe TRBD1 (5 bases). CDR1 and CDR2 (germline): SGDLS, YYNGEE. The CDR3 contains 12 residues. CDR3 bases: TGTGCCAGCAGCTTCGCACAAGGGGTTTGGCACTTC. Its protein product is CASSFAQGVWHF. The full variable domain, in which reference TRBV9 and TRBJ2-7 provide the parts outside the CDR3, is DSGVTQTPKHLITATGQRVTLRCSPRSGDLSVYWYQQSLDQGLQFLIQYYNGEERAKGNILERFSAQQFPDLHSELNLSSLELGDSALYFCASSFAQGVWHFGPGTRLTVT.

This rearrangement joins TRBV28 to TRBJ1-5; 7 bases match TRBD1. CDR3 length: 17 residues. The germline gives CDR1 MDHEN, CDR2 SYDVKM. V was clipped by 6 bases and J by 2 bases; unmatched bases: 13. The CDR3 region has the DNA TGTGCCAGCAGGCCGATGACAGGGCTGATGGGCAATCAGCCCCAGCATTTT. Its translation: CASRPMTGLMGNQPQHF. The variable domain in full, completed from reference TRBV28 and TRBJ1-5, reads DVKVTQSSRYLVKRTGEKVFLECVQDMDHENMFWYRQDPGLGLRLIYFSYDVKMKEKGDIPEGYSVSREKKERFSLILESASTNQTSMYLCASRPMTGLMGNQPQHFGDGTRLSIL.

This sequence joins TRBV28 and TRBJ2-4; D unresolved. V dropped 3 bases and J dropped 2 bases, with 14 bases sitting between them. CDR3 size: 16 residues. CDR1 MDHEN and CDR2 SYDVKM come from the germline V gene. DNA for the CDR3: TGTGCCAGCAGTTTTAAGCCGGAAGGCTCCAAAAACATTCAGTACTTC. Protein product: CASSFKPEGSKNIQYF. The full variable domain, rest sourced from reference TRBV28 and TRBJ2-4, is DVKVTQSSRYLVKRTGEKVFLECVQDMDHENMFWYRQDPGLGLRLIYFSYDVKMKEKGDIPEGYSVSREKKERFSLILESASTNQTSMYLCASSFKPEGSKNIQYFGAGTRLSVL.

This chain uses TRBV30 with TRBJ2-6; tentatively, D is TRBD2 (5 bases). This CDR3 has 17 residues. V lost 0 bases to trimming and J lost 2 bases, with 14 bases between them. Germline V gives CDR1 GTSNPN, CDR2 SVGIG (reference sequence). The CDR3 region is CAWSVPPAGAGANVLTF. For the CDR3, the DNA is TGTGCCTGGAGTGTACCTCCCGCCGGGGCTGGGGCCAACGTCCTGACTTTC.

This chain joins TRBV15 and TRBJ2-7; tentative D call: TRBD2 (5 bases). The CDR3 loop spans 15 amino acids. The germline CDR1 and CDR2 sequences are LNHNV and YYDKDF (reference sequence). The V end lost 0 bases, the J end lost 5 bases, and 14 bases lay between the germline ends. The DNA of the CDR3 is TGTGCCACCAGCAGAGATGGCGCGTCCGGGAACGAGCAGTACTTC. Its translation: CATSRDGASGNEQYF.

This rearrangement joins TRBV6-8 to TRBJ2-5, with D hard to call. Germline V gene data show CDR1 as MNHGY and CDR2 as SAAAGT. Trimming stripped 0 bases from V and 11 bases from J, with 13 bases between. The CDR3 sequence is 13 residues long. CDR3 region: CASSYSPVGAQYF. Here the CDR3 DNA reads TGTGCCAGCAGTTACTCGCCGGTTGGCGCTCAGTACTTC.

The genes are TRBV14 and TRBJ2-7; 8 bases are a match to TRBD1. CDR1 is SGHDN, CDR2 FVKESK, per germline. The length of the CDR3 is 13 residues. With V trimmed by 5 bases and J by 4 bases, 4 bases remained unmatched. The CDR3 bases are TGTGCCAGCAGCTTTGGACAGGGTTACGAGCAGTACTTC. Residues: CASSFGQGYEQYF. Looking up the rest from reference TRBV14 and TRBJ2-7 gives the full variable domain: EAGVTQFPSHSVIEKGQTVTLRCDPISGHDNLYWYRRVMGKEIKFLLHFVKESKQDESGMPNNRFLAERTGGTYSTLKVQPAELEDSGVYFCASSFGQGYEQYFGPGTRLTVT.

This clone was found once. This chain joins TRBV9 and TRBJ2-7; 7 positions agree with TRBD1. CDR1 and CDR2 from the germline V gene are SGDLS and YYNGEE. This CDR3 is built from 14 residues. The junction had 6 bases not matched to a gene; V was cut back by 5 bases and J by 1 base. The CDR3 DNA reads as TGTGCCAGCAGTTTAAGGACAGGTTCCTACGAGCAGTACTTC. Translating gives CASSLRTGSYEQYF.

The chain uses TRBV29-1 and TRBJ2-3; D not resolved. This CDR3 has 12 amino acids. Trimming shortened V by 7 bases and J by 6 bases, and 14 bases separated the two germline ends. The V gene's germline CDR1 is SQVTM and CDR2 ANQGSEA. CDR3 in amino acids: CSAETAQDTQYF. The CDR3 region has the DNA TGCAGCGCCGAAACAGCTCAGGATACGCAGTATTTT.

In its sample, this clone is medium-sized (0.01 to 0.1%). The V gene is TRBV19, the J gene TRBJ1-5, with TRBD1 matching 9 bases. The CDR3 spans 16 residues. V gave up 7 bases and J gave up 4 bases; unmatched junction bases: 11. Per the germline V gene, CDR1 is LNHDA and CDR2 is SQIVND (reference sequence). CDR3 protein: CASTLRTGETNQPQHF. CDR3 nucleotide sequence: TGTGCCAGTACCCTCCGGACAGGGGAGACTAATCAGCCCCAGCATTTT. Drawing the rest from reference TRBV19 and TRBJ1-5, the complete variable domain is DGGITQSPKYLFRKEGQNVTLSCEQNLNHDAMYWYRQDPGQGLRLIYYSQIVNDFQKGDIAEGYSVSREKKESFPLTVTSAQKNPTAFYLCASTLRTGETNQPQHFGDGTRLSIL.

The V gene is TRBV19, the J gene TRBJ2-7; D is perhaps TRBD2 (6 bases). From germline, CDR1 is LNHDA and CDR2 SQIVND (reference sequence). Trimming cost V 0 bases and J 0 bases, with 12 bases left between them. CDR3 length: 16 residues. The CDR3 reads CASSIEGAGLSYEQYF. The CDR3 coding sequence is TGTGCCAGTAGTATAGAAGGGGCGGGACTCTCCTACGAGCAGTACTTC. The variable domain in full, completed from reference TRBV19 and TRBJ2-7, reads DGGITQSPKYLFRKEGQNVTLSCEQNLNHDAMYWYRQDPGQGLRLIYYSQIVNDFQKGDIAEGYSVSREKKESFPLTVTSAQKNPTAFYLCASSIEGAGLSYEQYFGPGTRLTVT.

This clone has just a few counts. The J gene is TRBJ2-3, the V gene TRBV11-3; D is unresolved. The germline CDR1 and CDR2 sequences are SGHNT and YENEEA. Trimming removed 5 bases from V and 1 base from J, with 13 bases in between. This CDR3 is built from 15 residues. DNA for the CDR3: TGTGCCAGCAGCCCCTTCGGGCAGGGCACAGATACGCAGTATTTT. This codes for CASSPFGQGTDTQYF.

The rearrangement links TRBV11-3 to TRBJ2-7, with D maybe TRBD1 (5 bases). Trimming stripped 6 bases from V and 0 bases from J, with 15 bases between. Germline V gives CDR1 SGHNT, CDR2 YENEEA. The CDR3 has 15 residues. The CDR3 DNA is TGTGCCAGCAGTCCTTTCTGGACATCCTCCTACGAGCAGTACTTC. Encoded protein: CASSPFWTSSYEQYF.